The TCR beta chain described here comes from a study of blood T cell repertoires in COVID-19. In the study overall: The cDNA or gDNA used as material had been derived from T cells, B-cell-depleted T cells, or PBMCs.

The CDR3 length is 13 residues. V lost 4 bases to trimming and J lost 9 bases, with 10 bases between them. Per germline, CDR1 MNHEY and CDR2 SMNVEV (reference sequence). Sequencing used immunoSEQ multiplex PCR; TCRdb keeps in-frame clones, though not all of them. The data hold roughly 68,000 clones, with more than 65% observed a single time. There are a few counts of this clone. The receptor's source is a woman in her forties or fifties with acute or convalescent COVID-19. V usage is TRBV27 and J usage is TRBJ1-6; no definite D call. Sample: peripheral blood. The CDR3 reads CASSSKPSSPLHF. CDR3 DNA sequence: TGTGCCAGCAGTTCCAAACCCAGTTCACCCCTCCACTTT.